The 27 T cell receptor beta chains given below trace back to one sample, sequenced in a study of long-term antiretroviral therapy in people with HIV. The assay, immunoSEQ v3.0, was run at survey level. TCRdb keeps only in-frame clones here, not all; method: immunoSEQ multiplex PCR. In the table there are about 24,000 clones, roughly 80% of which are singletons. The sample in question was unsorted PBMCs, obtained 0.7 years before starting antiretroviral therapy. All receptors come from a young man with HIV.

This clone was detected only a few times. The V and J genes are TRBV27 and TRBJ1-4; maybe TRBD1 (5 bases). The germline V gene has CDR1 MNHEY and CDR2 SMNVEV (reference sequence). Trimming cost V 3 bases and J 6 bases, with 11 bases left between them. The CDR3 consists of 14 residues. DNA for the CDR3: TGTGCCAGCAGTTTTGGGGGTTGGGATGAAAAACTGTTTTTT. Its translation is CASSFGGWDEKLFF.

This clone was observed once. CDR3 coding DNA: TGTGCCAGCTCACCGGGCATAGCGAATGGGGCCAACGTCCTGACTTTC. Translation gives CASSPGIANGANVLTF. The V call is TRBV18, the J call TRBJ2-6; TRBD2 is a possible D gene (5 bases). Germline-derived CDR1 and CDR2 are KGHSH and LQKENI. The CDR3 is 16 amino acids. V was shortened by 3 bases and J by 3 bases, with 12 bases between the two germline ends. The whole variable domain, filled in from reference TRBV18 and TRBJ2-6, reads NAGVMQNPRHLVRRRGQEARLRCSPMKGHSHVYWYRQLPEEGLKFMVYLQKENIIDESGMPKERFSAEFPKEGPSILRIQQVVRGDSAAYFCASSPGIANGANVLTFGAGSRLTVL.

This sequence joins TRBV28 and TRBJ2-5, with 7 bases matching TRBD2. The CDR3 contains 14 residues. Germline V gene lookup returns CDR1 MDHEN and CDR2 SYDVKM. With V trimmed by 7 bases and J by 9 bases, 14 bases remained unmatched. CDR3 sequence (DNA): TGTGCCAGCACCGAGGGAGGGCAGCCCACGGCCCAGTACTTC. Its translation: CASTEGGQPTAQYF.

The chain combines TRBV5-1 with TRBJ2-3; 12 bases map to TRBD2. J gave up 6 bases and V 3 bases, and 5 bases lay outside the gene matches. The CDR3 has 15 residues. Germline CDR1 SGHRS, CDR2 YFSETQ. The CDR3: CASSSLAGGRDTQYF. Written as DNA, the CDR3 is TGCGCCAGCAGCTCTCTAGCGGGGGGGCGGGATACGCAGTATTTT.

The chain carries TRBV5-1 and TRBJ1-3; no definite D call. V shed 0 bases and J shed 2 bases, with 9 bases lying between them. The CDR3 sequence is 15 residues long. The germline V gene encodes CDR1 SGHRS and CDR2 YFSETQ. CDR3 DNA sequence: TGCGCCAGCAGCTTGGACGGGATAACTGGAAACACCATATATTTT. It is translated as CASSLDGITGNTIYF.

The J gene is TRBJ2-7, the V gene TRBV6-1; D is uncertain. V shed 5 bases and J shed 6 bases, with 2 bases lying between them. Germline assignment: CDR1 MNHNS and CDR2 SASEGT. There are 9 residues in the CDR3. In nucleotides, the CDR3 is TGTGCCAGCAGTCGCGAGCAGTACTTC. Protein product: CASSREQYF.

V is TRBV2 and J is TRBJ1-2; possibly TRBD1 for D (5 bases). From germline, CDR1 is SNHLY and CDR2 FYNNEI. V lost 6 bases and J 6 bases, leaving 11 bases between the germline ends. CDR3 length equals 12 residues. In nucleotides, the CDR3 is TGTGCCAGCAGGGTGGGGGAGCATGGCTACACCTTC. Its translation: CASRVGEHGYTF.

The CDR3 DNA reads TGTGCCAGCAGTTCACAGAGTATTAATTCACCCCTCCACTTT. Translated, it gives CASSSQSINSPLHF. V usage is TRBV6-6 and J usage is TRBJ1-6; D uncertain. From germline, CDR1 is MNHNY and CDR2 SVGAGI (reference sequence). This CDR3 is built from 14 residues. V lost 4 bases to trimming and J lost 6 bases, with 10 bases between them.

The chain uses TRBV5-1 and TRBJ2-3; D is unresolved. Trimming pared 0 bases from V and 0 bases from J, leaving 8 bases between. Germline V gives CDR1 SGHRS, CDR2 YFSETQ. CDR3 length: 15 amino acids. In nucleotides, the CDR3 is TGCGCCAGCAGCTTGGATGGGTTTAGCACAGATACGCAGTATTTT. It translates to CASSLDGFSTDTQYF.

Concerning this clone itself: Other DNA sequences in the sample encode the same CDR3. This chain uses TRBV9 with TRBJ2-7, with D hard to call. CDR1 and CDR2 (germline): SGDLS, YYNGEE. There are 13 residues in the CDR3. The V gene lost 0 bases and the J gene lost 1 base, with 5 bases spanning the gap. For the CDR3, the DNA is TGTGCCAGCAGCGTAGCTGGGTCCTACGAGCAGTACTTC. It encodes CASSVAGSYEQYF. The full variable domain, with the rest looked up from reference TRBV9 and TRBJ2-7, is DSGVTQTPKHLITATGQRVTLRCSPRSGDLSVYWYQQSLDQGLQFLIQYYNGEERAKGNILERFSAQQFPDLHSELNLSSLELGDSALYFCASSVAGSYEQYFGPGTRLTVT.

The rearrangement links TRBV28 to TRBJ2-7, with D hard to call. Germline CDR1 and CDR2: MDHEN and SYDVKM. The CDR3 runs 13 residues. Trimming pared 6 bases from V and 0 bases from J, leaving 9 bases between. CDR3 sequence reads: CASREYPSYEQYF. The CDR3 DNA is TGTGCCAGCAGGGAGTACCCCTCCTACGAGCAGTACTTC.

V is TRBV5-1 and J is TRBJ2-1; D is possibly TRBD1 or TRBD2 (5 bases each). The germline V gene encodes CDR1 SGHRS and CDR2 YFSETQ. The CDR3 has 15 amino acids. Trimming left V 4 bases short and J 7 bases short, with 18 bases between. The CDR3 loop is CASSETGTRLNEQFF. The CDR3, as DNA: TGCGCCAGCAGCGAAACCGGGACCCGCTTGAATGAGCAGTTCTTC.

The CDR3 sequence: CASSTGRHISYEQYF. DNA of the CDR3: TGTGCCAGCAGCACGGGTCGCCATATTTCCTACGAGCAGTACTTC. This rearrangement joins TRBV2 to TRBJ2-7; D ambiguous. The V and J ends lost 6 bases and 1 base respectively, with 16 bases between them. The germline CDR1 and CDR2 sequences are SNHLY and FYNNEI. The CDR3 runs 15 residues.

V gene TRBV11-2 combines with J gene TRBJ2-7; D possibly corresponds to TRBD1 (5 bases). CDR1 and CDR2 (germline): SGHAT, FQNNGV. Deletions cut 0 bases from V and 4 bases from J, with 16 bases between. The CDR3 covers 16 residues. The CDR3: CASSLDWLGRAYEQYF. The CDR3, as DNA: TGTGCCAGCAGCTTAGATTGGCTGGGCAGGGCTTACGAGCAGTACTTC.

V gene TRBV10-3 combines with J gene TRBJ2-7; D is ambiguous. Trimming pared 4 bases from V and 7 bases from J, leaving 11 bases between. Germline CDR1 and CDR2: ENHRY and SYGVKD. The CDR3 is 12 residues long. CDR3: CAISGEPWEQYF. The CDR3 DNA follows: TGTGCCATCAGTGGGGAACCGTGGGAGCAGTACTTC.

The V and J genes are TRBV9 and TRBJ1-1, with D uncertain. The CDR3 is made up of 14 amino acids. Germline values: CDR1 SGDLS, CDR2 YYNGEE. V gave up 1 base and J gave up 0 bases, with 7 bases separating them. CDR3 DNA: TGTGCCAGCAGCGTATCGGTTCTGAACACTGAAGCTTTCTTT. Translation: CASSVSVLNTEAFF.

This clone appeared once. The chain recombines TRBV7-8 with TRBJ1-5; D gene ambiguous. The CDR3 is 16 amino acids. Germline CDR1 is SGHVS and CDR2 is FQNEAQ. Trimming removed 5 bases at V and 0 bases at J, with 14 bases between. The DNA of the CDR3 is TGTGCCAGCAGCCTAGGGAGACCGATTAGCAATCAGCCCCAGCATTTT. Amino acid sequence: CASSLGRPISNQPQHF.

V is TRBV9 and J is TRBJ1-2, with TRBD1 identical over 9 bases. V lost 5 bases to trimming and J lost 3 bases; unmatched junction nucleotides: 11. The CDR3 contains 16 residues. Germline assignment: CDR1 SGDLS and CDR2 YYNGEE. The CDR3 bases are TGTGCCAGCAGTTTTAACCGGGACAGGGATGACTATGGCTACACCTTC. This translates into CASSFNRDRDDYGYTF.

The sample holds one count of this clone. The rearrangement links TRBV2 to TRBJ2-5, with a weak D call TRBD1 (6 bases). V lost 4 bases to trimming and J lost 0 bases, with 15 bases between them. The V gene's germline CDR1 is SNHLY and CDR2 FYNNEI. The CDR3 has 16 amino acids. DNA of the CDR3: TGTGCCAGCAGTGGTTTGGTACGGGACAACCAAGAGACCCAGTACTTC. Translation gives CASSGLVRDNQETQYF.

The chain has TRBV7-9 and TRBJ2-3; D call uncertain. CDR1 is SEHNR, CDR2 FQNEAQ, per germline (reference sequence). V dropped 5 bases and J dropped 5 bases, with 8 bases sitting between them. This CDR3 comprises 12 residues. The CDR3: CASSGLGDTQYF. The CDR3 bases are TGTGCCAGCAGCGGCCTGGGAGATACGCAGTATTTT.

The J gene is TRBJ2-3, the V gene TRBV5-4; 13 bases match TRBD2. CDR1 is SGHNT, CDR2 YYREEE, per germline (reference sequence). V lost 3 bases and J lost 3; bases outside the gene matches: 1. There are 15 residues in the CDR3. The CDR3 region has the DNA TGTGCCAGCAGCTCGGGACTAGCGGGAACAGATACGCAGTATTTT. Its translation: CASSSGLAGTDTQYF.

The CDR3 region is CASSGSGGGGETQYF. CDR3 DNA sequence: TGTGCCAGCAGTGGCAGCGGGGGAGGGGGAGAGACCCAGTACTTC. This chain connects TRBV5-4 to TRBJ2-5; TRBD2 agrees at 8 bases. After removal of 5 bases from V and 4 bases from J, the junction contained 10 bases not matched to a gene. The CDR3 spans 15 residues. Looked up from germline, CDR1 is SGHNT and CDR2 is YYREEE (reference sequence).

The rearrangement uses TRBV5-4 and TRBJ2-3; D may match TRBD1 or TRBD2 (6 bases each). V was shortened by 7 bases and J by 7 bases, with 22 bases between the two germline ends. This CDR3 comprises 15 residues. Germline V CDR1 and CDR2: SGHNT, YYREEE (reference sequence). CDR3 nucleotide sequence: TGTGCCAGCGGGTCTGGGGGGCTAACCCCCTATACGCAGTATTTT. Translation: CASGSGGLTPYTQYF.

This chain joins TRBV15 and TRBJ2-1; TRBD1 might be the D (5 bases). The CDR3 extends over 15 amino acids. V lost 0 bases, J lost 5 bases, and 11 bases lay in between. Germline CDR1 reads LNHNV; CDR2 reads YYDKDF (reference sequence). This chain's CDR3 is CATSRDPGLDNEQFF. The CDR3 DNA sequence: TGTGCCACCAGCAGAGATCCAGGGTTGGACAATGAGCAGTTCTTC.

The chain is built from TRBV5-4 and TRBJ2-3; TRBD2 matches at 7 bases. The CDR3 is 14 residues long. V shed 1 base, J shed 6 bases, and the junction held 5 bases outside the gene matches. Per germline, CDR1 SGHNT and CDR2 YYREEE (reference sequence). The CDR3 sequence: CASSLLSGADTQYF. The CDR3, as DNA: TGTGCCAGCAGCTTGCTAAGCGGGGCGGATACGCAGTATTTT.

The chain uses TRBV11-2 and TRBJ2-2; TRBD1 matches 7 bases. CDR3 length equals 16 residues. In germline, CDR1 is SGHAT, CDR2 FQNNGV. J was trimmed by 1 base and V by 2 bases; bases with no gene match: 4. CDR3 DNA: TGTGCCAGCAGCTTATTGACAGGGAAGAACACCGGGGAGCTGTTTTTT. It translates to CASSLLTGKNTGELFF. The variable domain in full, with the rest retrieved from reference TRBV11-2 and TRBJ2-2, is EAGVAQSPRYKIIEKRQSVAFWCNPISGHATLYWYQQILGQGPKLLIQFQNNGVVDDSQLPKDRFSAERLKGVDSTLKIQPAKLEDSAVYLCASSLLTGKNTGELFFGEGSRLTVL.

The rearrangement uses TRBV14 and TRBJ2-7; 8 bases are a match to TRBD2. The CDR3 has 18 residues. With 1 base clipped from V and 5 bases from J, the junction kept 16 bases outside the gene matches. Germline CDR1 SGHDN, CDR2 FVKESK. CDR3 nucleotides: TGTGCCAGCAGCCAAGGAGTATCCTTGGGACTAGATGTACACGAGCAGTACTTC. This codes for CASSQGVSLGLDVHEQYF.